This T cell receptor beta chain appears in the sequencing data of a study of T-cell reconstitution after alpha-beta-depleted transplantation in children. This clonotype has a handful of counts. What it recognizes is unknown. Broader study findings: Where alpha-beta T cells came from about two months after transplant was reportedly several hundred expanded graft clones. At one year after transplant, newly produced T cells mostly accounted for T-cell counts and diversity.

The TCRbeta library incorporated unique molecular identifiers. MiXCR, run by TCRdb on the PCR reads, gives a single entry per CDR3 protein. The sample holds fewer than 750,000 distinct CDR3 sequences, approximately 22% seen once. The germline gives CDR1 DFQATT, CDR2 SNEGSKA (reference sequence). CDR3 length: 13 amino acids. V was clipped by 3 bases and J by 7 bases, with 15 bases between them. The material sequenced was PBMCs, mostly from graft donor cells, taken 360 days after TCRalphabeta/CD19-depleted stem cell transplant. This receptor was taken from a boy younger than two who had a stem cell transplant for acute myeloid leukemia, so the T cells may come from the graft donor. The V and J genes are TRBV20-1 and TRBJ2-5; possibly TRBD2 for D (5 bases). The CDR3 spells CSARRADPGTQYF. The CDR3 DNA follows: TGCAGTGCTAGGAGAGCGGATCCGGGGACCCAGTACTTC.